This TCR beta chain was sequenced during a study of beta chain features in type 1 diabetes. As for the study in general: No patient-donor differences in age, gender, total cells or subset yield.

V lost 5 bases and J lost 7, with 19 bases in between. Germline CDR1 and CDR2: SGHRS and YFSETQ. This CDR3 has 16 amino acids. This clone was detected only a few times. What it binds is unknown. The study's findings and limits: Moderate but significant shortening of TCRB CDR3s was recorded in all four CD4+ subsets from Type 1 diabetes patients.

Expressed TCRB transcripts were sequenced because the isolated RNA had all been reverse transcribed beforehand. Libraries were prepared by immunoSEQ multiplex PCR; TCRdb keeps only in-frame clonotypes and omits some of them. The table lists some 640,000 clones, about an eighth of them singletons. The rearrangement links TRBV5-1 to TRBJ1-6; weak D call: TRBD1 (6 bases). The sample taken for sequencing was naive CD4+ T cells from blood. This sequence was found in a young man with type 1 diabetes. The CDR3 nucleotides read TGCGCCAGCAGTCGAACAGGGAACCCAGGGAATTCACCCCTCCACTTT. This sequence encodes CASSRTGNPGNSPLHF.